This T cell receptor beta chain was obtained from a study of beta chain features in type 1 diabetes. Trimming stripped 3 bases from V and 0 bases from J, with 12 bases between. The germline V gene encodes CDR1 ENHRY and CDR2 SYGVKD. This CDR3 comprises 17 residues. Study results and limitations: Researchers cautioned that cDNA sequencing could over-represent cells with high TCR expression. Whatever favoring of shorter templates PCR might show would apply equally to patients and controls. Patients with type 1 diabetes showed fewer VDJ junction insertions and more deletions.

Since all of the isolated RNA was reverse transcribed, expressed TCRB transcripts were what got sequenced. The assay was immunoSEQ multiplex PCR, and TCRdb's table has in-frame clones only and misses some. The sample lists around 140,000 clones, 10% seen once, with roughly 1.4% in the top ten. This clone was counted between two and nine times. What it binds is not known. The chain employs TRBV10-3 and TRBJ2-6; TRBD1 is a possible D gene (6 bases). The specimen sequenced was naive CD4+ T cells from blood. This TCR came from a man between 18 and 29 years old in good health. CDR3 loop: CAISEQGPTSGANVLTF. Here the CDR3 DNA reads TGTGCCATCAGTGAACAGGGCCCAACCTCTGGGGCCAACGTCCTGACTTTC.